Below are 19 T cell receptor beta chains sequenced from a single sample in a study of blood T cell repertoires in COVID-19. Data came from immunoSEQ multiplex PCR; TCRdb stores just in-frame clones and leaves some out. The profile shows a few hundred thousand clones, about 91% of them singletons. Sequencing was carried out using PBMCs or T cells enriched from blood (not recorded which). These receptors were collected from a human donor in a cohort exposed to, infected with or recovered from COVID-19 (not recorded which). The donor label of this sample is uncertain.

V is TRBV4-1 and J is TRBJ1-2; 10 nucleotides align to TRBD1. Germline V gives CDR1 MGHRA, CDR2 YSYEKL. The J segment lost 7 bases and the V segment lost 2 bases, leaving 7 bases of the junction unmatched. This CDR3 has 15 amino acids. The DNA for the CDR3 is TGCGCCAGCAGCCAATCCGGGACAGGGGCCGGTGGCTACACCTTC. Its translation: CASSQSGTGAGGYTF.

The chain combines TRBV2 with TRBJ1-1, with 8 bases aligning to TRBD1. The germline V gene has CDR1 SNHLY and CDR2 FYNNEI. The J segment lost 4 bases and the V segment lost 2 bases, leaving 9 bases of the junction unmatched. The CDR3 length is 16 residues. For the CDR3, the DNA is TGTGCCAGCAGTGAACACCGGACAGGGAAGACCACTGAAGCTTTCTTT. As protein: CASSEHRTGKTTEAFF.

The chain's CDR3 is CASSLGRASSYNEQFF. The CDR3 nucleotides are TGTGCCAGCAGCTTAGGGCGGGCGAGCTCCTACAATGAGCAGTTCTTC. The V gene is TRBV11-3, the J gene TRBJ2-1; maybe TRBD2 (5 bases). From germline, CDR1 is SGHNT and CDR2 YENEEA. V lost 1 base to trimming and J lost 0 bases, with 10 bases between them. CDR3 length equals 16 residues.

The rearrangement links TRBV6-5 to TRBJ1-5, with D unclear. The CDR3 is made up of 14 amino acids. V lost 4 bases and J 7 bases, leaving 14 bases between the germline ends. Germline values: CDR1 MNHEY, CDR2 SVGAGI. CDR3 nucleotides: TGTGCCAGCAGTTTTGAATCAGGCTTCCAGCCCCAGCATTTT. Amino acid sequence: CASSFESGFQPQHF.

The J gene is TRBJ1-4, the V gene TRBV2, with 11 bases identical to TRBD1. Germline V gives CDR1 SNHLY, CDR2 FYNNEI. The CDR3 consists of 17 residues. The junction had 6 bases not matched to a gene; V was cut back by 6 bases and J by 0 bases. The CDR3 sequence: CASRDRGRISTNEKLFF. CDR3 sequence (DNA): TGTGCCAGCAGGGACAGGGGGCGCATCTCAACTAATGAAAAACTGTTTTTT.

The gene calls are TRBV3-1 (or the pseudogene TRBV3-2) and TRBJ2-3; TRBD2 matches 8 bases. CDR1 is LGHDT, CDR2 YNNKEL, per germline (reference sequence). This CDR3 comprises 15 residues. The trim removed 7 bases at V and 0 bases at J, leaving 6 bases unmatched. CDR3 sequence (DNA): TGTGCCAGCACCCGGGGGGGGGCTAGCACAGATACGCAGTATTTT. It yields the protein CASTRGGASTDTQYF.

The chain has TRBV29-1 and TRBJ2-7; D possibly corresponds to TRBD2 (6 bases). CDR3 length equals 14 residues. Germline loops: CDR1 SQVTM, CDR2 ANQGSEA. Trimming removed 5 bases from V and 6 bases from J, with 20 bases in between. The CDR3 DNA reads TGCAGCGTTCGCCCGGCGGGACCGGCCACCGAGCAGTACTTC. Amino acids: CSVRPAGPATEQYF.

The rearrangement uses TRBV19 and TRBJ1-6, with 7 nucleotides matching TRBD1. CDR1 LNHDA and CDR2 SQIVND come from the germline V gene (reference sequence). V trimming: 6 bases; J trimming: 7 bases; junction bases outside the gene matches: 3. The CDR3 covers 13 residues. The CDR3 bases are TGTGCCAGTAGGCCAGGGGGGAATTCACCCCTCCACTTT. As protein: CASRPGGNSPLHF.

The V and J genes are TRBV10-3 and TRBJ1-3; TRBD1 matches at 7 bases. Germline V CDR1 and CDR2: ENHRY, SYGVKD. Trimming at V came to 1 base and at J to 0 bases, leaving 3 bases not matched to a gene. CDR3 length equals 16 residues. CDR3 amino acids: CAISELDRNSGNTIYF. CDR3 nucleotides: TGTGCCATCAGTGAGTTGGACAGGAACTCTGGAAACACCATATATTTT.

This chain joins TRBV2 and TRBJ2-3; 12 bases are shared with TRBD1. Germline trimming cut 4 bases from V and 1 base from J; bases unmatched to any gene: 3. This CDR3 is 16 amino acids long. Per germline, CDR1 SNHLY and CDR2 FYNNEI. The CDR3 is CASSGGTGGGTDTQYF. For the CDR3, the DNA is TGTGCCAGCAGTGGGGGGACAGGGGGCGGCACAGATACGCAGTATTTT.

This clone has only one observation. This rearrangement joins TRBV14 to TRBJ1-1; D not certain. Germline lookup yields CDR1 SGHDN and CDR2 FVKESK. This CDR3 spans 14 amino acids. The V end was cut by 5 bases, the J end by 1 base, with 11 bases between. CDR3 sequence reads: CASSALQRNTEAFF. Here the CDR3 DNA reads TGTGCCAGCAGCGCTTTACAGAGGAACACTGAAGCTTTCTTT.

The chain combines TRBV19 with TRBJ1-2, with TRBD1 identical over 9 bases. The V segment lost 5 bases and the J segment 5 bases; nucleotides outside the gene matches: 12. Germline loops: CDR1 LNHDA, CDR2 SQIVND (reference sequence). The CDR3 runs to 16 residues. CDR3 nucleotides: TGTGCCAGTAGTCCCCCGACAGGGGGTTGGTATTATGGCTACACCTTC. Residues: CASSPPTGGWYYGYTF.

Points on this clone: Other nucleotide sequences in the sample specify the same CDR3. The chain is built from TRBV11-2 and TRBJ2-7; 8 bases agree with TRBD1. Germline loops: CDR1 SGHAT, CDR2 FQNNGV. This CDR3 comprises 13 residues. After removal of 5 bases from V and 3 bases from J, the junction contained 3 bases not matched to a gene. CDR3 loop: CASSRQGIYEQYF. Here the CDR3 DNA reads TGTGCCAGCAGCCGACAGGGGATCTACGAGCAGTACTTC. The whole variable domain, remainder taken from reference TRBV11-2 and TRBJ2-7, is EAGVAQSPRYKIIEKRQSVAFWCNPISGHATLYWYQQILGQGPKLLIQFQNNGVVDDSQLPKDRFSAERLKGVDSTLKIQPAKLEDSAVYLCASSRQGIYEQYFGPGTRLTVT.

This clone was counted a few times. This chain's CDR3 is CASSARGDDTQYF. The CDR3 DNA sequence: TGTGCCAGCAGCGCCCGGGGAGACGATACGCAGTATTTT. The genes are TRBV9 and TRBJ2-3, with D maybe TRBD2 (5 bases). V gave up 3 bases and J gave up 6 bases, with 11 bases separating them. The CDR3 runs 13 residues. Germline CDR1 is SGDLS and CDR2 is YYNGEE.

This clone was seen a few times. The V gene is TRBV24-1, the J gene TRBJ1-1; TRBD1 matches at 9 bases. From germline, CDR1 is KGHDR and CDR2 SFDVKD. The CDR3 is made up of 13 amino acids. With V trimmed by 7 bases and J by 1 base, 0 bases remained unmatched. CDR3 loop: CATRGQGNTEAFF. DNA of the CDR3: TGTGCCACCAGGGGACAGGGGAACACTGAAGCTTTCTTT.

The rearrangement uses TRBV29-1 and TRBJ1-1, with TRBD1 matching 8 bases. This CDR3 is 15 amino acids long. V lost 3 bases, J lost 5 bases, and 11 bases stayed unmatched. Germline CDR1 SQVTM, CDR2 ANQGSEA. CDR3 loop: CSVDGQGGRGTEAFF. The CDR3 DNA reads TGCAGCGTTGACGGACAGGGAGGGCGAGGGACTGAAGCTTTCTTT.

This sequence joins TRBV4-2 and TRBJ1-2; D uncertain. Trimming took 7 bases from V and 2 from J, leaving 20 bases between them. Germline V gene lookup returns CDR1 LGHNA and CDR2 YNFKEQ. There are 16 residues in the CDR3. CDR3 sequence: CASTSFNEGSNYGYTF. As DNA, the CDR3 is TGTGCCAGCACCTCTTTTAATGAGGGCTCAAACTATGGCTACACCTTC.

The chain joins TRBV3-1 (or the pseudogene TRBV3-2) to TRBJ2-7, with TRBD2 as a possible D gene (5 bases). The CDR3 has 14 residues. V lost 2 bases to trimming and J lost 7 bases, with 15 bases between them. Looked up from germline, CDR1 is LGHDT and CDR2 is YNNKEL (reference sequence). DNA of the CDR3: TGTGCCAGCAGCCAACTCGTCTCGACGGGGGAGCAGTACTTC. It specifies CASSQLVSTGEQYF.

The V call is TRBV27, the J call TRBJ1-2; unclear D gene. With 5 bases removed from V and 6 bases from J, the gap between germline ends came to 16 bases. Germline CDR1 and CDR2: MNHEY and SMNVEV (reference sequence). There are 14 residues in the CDR3. Here the CDR3 DNA reads TGTGCCAGCAGTCCGTATTCGAACGAGAATGGCTACACCTTC. It is translated as CASSPYSNENGYTF.